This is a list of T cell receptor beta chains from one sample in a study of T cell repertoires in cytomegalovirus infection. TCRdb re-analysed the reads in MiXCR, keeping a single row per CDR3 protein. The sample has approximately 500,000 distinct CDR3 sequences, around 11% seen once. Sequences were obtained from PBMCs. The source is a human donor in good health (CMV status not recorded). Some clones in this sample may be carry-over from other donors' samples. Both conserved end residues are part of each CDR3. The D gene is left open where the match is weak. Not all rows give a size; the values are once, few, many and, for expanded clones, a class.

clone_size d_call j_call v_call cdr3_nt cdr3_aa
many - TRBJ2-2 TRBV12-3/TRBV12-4 TGTGCCAGCAGTTCCGGGAACGCGAACACCGGGGAGCTGTTTTTT CASSSGNANTGELFF
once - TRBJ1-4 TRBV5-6 TGTGCCAGCAGCTTGGATACGGGTGCTAATGAAAAACTGTTTTTT CASSLDTGANEKLFF
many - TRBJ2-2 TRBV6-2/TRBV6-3 TGTGCCAGCAGATCAGGGCAGATCGTCACCGGGGAGCTGTTTTTT CASRSGQIVTGELFF
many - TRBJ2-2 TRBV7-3 TGTGCCAGCTCCACAGGGGAGGTCGGGGAGCTGTTTTTT CASSTGEVGELFF
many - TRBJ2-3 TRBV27 TGTGCCCCAGGGGAGGCGGGCATCACAGATACGCAGTATTTT CAPGEAGITDTQYF
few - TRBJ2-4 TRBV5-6 TGTGCCAGCAGCCCGATTGCGAGGACCAAAAACATTCAGTACTTC CASSPIARTKNIQYF
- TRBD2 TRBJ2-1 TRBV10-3 TGTGCCATCACCCCCGGGAGGGGAGACAATGAGCAGTTCTTC CAITPGRGDNEQFF
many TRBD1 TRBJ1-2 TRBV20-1 TGCAGTGCTTTTGACAGGGGGGTTAACTATGGCTACACCTTC CSAFDRGVNYGYTF
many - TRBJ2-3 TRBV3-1 TGTGCCAGCACGGCGGCTAGCACAGATACGCAGTATTTT CASTAASTDTQYF
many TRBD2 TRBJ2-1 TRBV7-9 TGTGCCAGCAGCCCCAGCGGGAGAACCTACAATGAGCAGTTCTTC CASSPSGRTYNEQFF
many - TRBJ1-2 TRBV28 TGTGCCAGCAGTCCCCCGGGACACTCTGACCCCGCTAACTATGGCTACACCTTC CASSPPGHSDPANYGYTF
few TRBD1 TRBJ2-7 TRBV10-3 TGTGCCATCAGTGATGGGACAGGACGACGGAGCCACGAGCAGTACTTC CAISDGTGRRSHEQYF
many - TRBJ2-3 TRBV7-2 TGTGCCAGCAGCTCCCCAGAAACCCATTCGTGGGATACGCAGTATTTT CASSSPETHSWDTQYF
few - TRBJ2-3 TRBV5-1 TGCGCCAGCAGCTTGGATAGCGGAAGCACAGATACGCAGTATTTT CASSLDSGSTDTQYF
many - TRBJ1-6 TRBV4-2 TGTGCCAGCAGCCAGACTTGGGGGAGTTCACCCCTCCACTTT CASSQTWGSSPLHF
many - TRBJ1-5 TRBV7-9 TGTGCCAGCAGCTTAGGGAGGGACAATCAGCCCCAGCATTTT CASSLGRDNQPQHF
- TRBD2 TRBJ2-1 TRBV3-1 TGTGCCAGCACCCGGGGACTAGCGGGAATCGTTGAGCAGTTCTTC CASTRGLAGIVEQFF
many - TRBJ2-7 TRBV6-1 TGTGCCAGCAGAGAACGACAGATCTACGAGCAGTACTTC CASRERQIYEQYF
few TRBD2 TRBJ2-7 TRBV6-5 TGTGCCAGCAGATCGGGACTAGCGGGAGATCTCCCCTACGAGCAGTACTTC CASRSGLAGDLPYEQYF
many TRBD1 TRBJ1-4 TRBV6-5 TGTGCCAGCAGCACAGGGGTCGATAATGAAAAACTGTTTTTT CASSTGVDNEKLFF
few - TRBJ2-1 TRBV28 TGTGCCAGCAGTTTTCTCGAGAACGCGTTCTTC CASSFLENAFF
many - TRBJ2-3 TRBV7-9 TGTGCCAGCAGCTCTTCGGACGGCGGAGCGCAGTATTTT CASSSSDGGAQYF
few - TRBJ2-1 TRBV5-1 TGCGCCAGCAGCTTGGGGTGGGGAAGCCGCGATGAGCAGTTCTTC CASSLGWGSRDEQFF
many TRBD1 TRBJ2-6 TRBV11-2 TGTGCCAGCAGCTTCATCCCTCCGGGACAGATAAGCTCTGGGGCCAACGTCCTGACTTTC CASSFIPPGQISSGANVLTF
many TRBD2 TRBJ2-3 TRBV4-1 TGCGCCAGCAGCCCACTAGCGGGAGTGGATACGCAGTATTTT CASSPLAGVDTQYF
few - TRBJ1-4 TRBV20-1 TGCAGTGCTAGAGATTATAGACAGAGTAATGAAAAACTGTTTTTT CSARDYRQSNEKLFF
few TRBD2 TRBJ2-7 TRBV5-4 TGTGCCAGCAGCCACGGGACTAGCGGGATCACCGAGCAGTACTTC CASSHGTSGITEQYF
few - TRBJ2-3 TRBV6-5 TGTGCCAGCAAGGAGTCCTTCACAGATACGCAGTATTTT CASKESFTDTQYF
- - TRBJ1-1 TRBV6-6 TGTGCCAGCACCTTAGGGACCGGGACAGAAGCTTTCTTT CASTLGTGTEAFF
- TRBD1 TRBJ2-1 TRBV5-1 TGCGCCAGCAGCTTGCAGACAGGGTCCAATGAGCAGTTCTTC CASSLQTGSNEQFF
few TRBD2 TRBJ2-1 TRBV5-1 TGCGCCAGCAGCCCCAGGGGCGGGAGGGGCTACAATGAGCAGTTCTTC CASSPRGGRGYNEQFF
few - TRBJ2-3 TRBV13 TGTGCCAGCACCCCCGGTCGCGGGTCATTATTGACAGATACGCAGTATTTT CASTPGRGSLLTDTQYF
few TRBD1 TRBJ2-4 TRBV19 TGTGCCAGTAGTATGGACAGGTCAAACATTCAGTACTTC CASSMDRSNIQYF
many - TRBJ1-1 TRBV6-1 TGTGCCAGCCGAAGGGGGGGCATCCAGAACACTGAAGCTTTCTTT CASRRGGIQNTEAFF
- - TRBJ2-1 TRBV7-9 TGTGCCAGCAGCCCTAAGGGTCGAAGAAGCAATGAGCAGTTCTTC CASSPKGRRSNEQFF
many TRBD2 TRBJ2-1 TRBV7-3 TGTGCCAGCAGCTTAACTGCGGGGGTAAGCTCCTACAATGAGCAGTTCTTC CASSLTAGVSSYNEQFF
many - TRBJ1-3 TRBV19 TGTGCCAGTAAGAGCTCTGGAAACACCATATATTTT CASKSSGNTIYF
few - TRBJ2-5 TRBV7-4 TGTGCCAGCAGCTTAGAAGGGTGGTCAGAGGGGGAGACCCAGTACTTC CASSLEGWSEGETQYF
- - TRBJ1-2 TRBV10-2 TGCGCCAGCACCCGGGGCGCCGGTGGCTACACCTTC CASTRGAGGYTF
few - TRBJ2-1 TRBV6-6 TGTGCCAGCGAGTTGTGGAATGAGCAGTTCTTC CASELWNEQFF
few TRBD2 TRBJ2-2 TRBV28 TGTGCCAGCAGTCGACTAGCGGGAGAAGGAGGCGGGGAGCTGTTTTTT CASSRLAGEGGGELFF
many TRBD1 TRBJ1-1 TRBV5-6 TGTGCCAGCAGCCTACAGGGGATCGCCACTGAAGCTTTCTTT CASSLQGIATEAFF
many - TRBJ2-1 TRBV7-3 TGTGCCAGCAGCCCGAAACCCTACGGGAATGAGCAGTTCTTC CASSPKPYGNEQFF
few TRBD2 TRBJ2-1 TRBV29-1 TGCAGCGTTGTTGAGGGTGTGGAGGGAGGGCCAAGGTATGAGCAGTTCTTC CSVVEGVEGGPRYEQFF
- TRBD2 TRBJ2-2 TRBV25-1 TGTGCCAGCAGTGAAGGGCTAGCGGACACCGGGGAGCTGTTTTTT CASSEGLADTGELFF
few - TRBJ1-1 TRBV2 TGTGCCAGCACCCTTTGGACAGCTTCGAACACTGAAGCTTTCTTT CASTLWTASNTEAFF
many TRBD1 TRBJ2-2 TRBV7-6 TGTGCCAGCAGCTTAAACCGGGACAGGGTATTGGCCGGGGAGCTGTTTTTT CASSLNRDRVLAGELFF
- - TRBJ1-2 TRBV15 TGTGCCACCAGCAGAGGTCAGCCGTATGGCTACACCTTC CATSRGQPYGYTF